Following are 21 T cell receptor beta chains from one sample sequenced in a study of cytomegalovirus exposure and HLA in healthy donors (dated by TCRdb to 2017 to 2019). The library was obtained by the immunoSEQ multiplex PCR assay. The multiplex PCR relied on a mix of 60 forward primers for TCR Vbeta segments and 13 reverse primers for TCR Jbeta segments. The clones in this table, taken by TCRdb from immuneACCESS, are in-frame only. Not every clone is retained; where verified, under half of the shortfall comes from an unresolved V gene, and the cause of the rest is unknown. The sample table contains around 150,000 clones; only one count was recorded for about four fifths of them. The top ten constitute 4.8% of the sample. The sequencing input was PBMCs. The receptors were gathered from a man aged 25-40 years in good health.

This sequence joins TRBV15 and TRBJ1-2; 7 bases are a match to TRBD1. Germline V gene sequence: CDR1 LNHNV, CDR2 YYDKDF (reference sequence). The length of the CDR3 is 17 residues. The trim removed 9 bases at V and 8 bases at J, leaving 24 bases unmatched. CDR3: CATTREGDSFMAEGYTF. The DNA of the CDR3 is TGTGCCACAACGCGGGAGGGGGACAGTTTCATGGCGGAGGGCTACACCTTC.

The chain employs TRBV20-1 and TRBJ1-2, with 7 bases identical to TRBD1. Unmatched junction bases numbered 5, after V lost 5 bases and J lost 8 bases. Germline CDR1 and CDR2: DFQATT and SNEGSKA (reference sequence). This CDR3 region has 11 residues. The CDR3 loop reads CSARRQGGYTF. The CDR3 coding sequence is TGCAGTGCTCGCCGACAGGGCGGCTACACCTTC.

J is TRBJ2-2 and V is TRBV10-1; the match to TRBD1 covers 7 bases. V lost 5 bases, J lost 7 bases, and 7 bases stayed unmatched. Germline assignment: CDR1 WNHNN and CDR2 SYGVQD (reference sequence). The CDR3 runs to 14 residues. DNA of the CDR3: TGCGCCAGCAGTTCGAGACAGGGTGTCGGGGAGCTGTTTTTT. This sequence encodes CASSSRQGVGELFF.

The genes are TRBV11-2 and TRBJ2-3; TRBD2 matches at 10 bases. Per germline, CDR1 SGHAT and CDR2 FQNNGV. The trim removed 1 base at V and 5 bases at J, leaving 12 bases unmatched. The CDR3 covers 18 residues. CDR3 sequence: CASSLGVGSGRALDTQYF. CDR3 DNA: TGTGCCAGCAGCTTAGGGGTTGGGAGCGGGAGGGCCTTAGATACGCAGTATTTT.

This clone was recorded only once. This rearrangement joins TRBV9 to TRBJ2-7; D unresolved. Germline V gene sequence: CDR1 SGDLS, CDR2 YYNGEE. The germline V and J ends were trimmed by 0 bases and 3 bases, with 7 bases remaining between them. This CDR3 is 13 amino acids long. The CDR3 DNA reads TGTGCCAGCAGCGTAGGTTCCAGCTACGAGCAGTACTTC. It specifies CASSVGSSYEQYF.

Only one count was recorded for this clone. The chain employs TRBV7-2 and TRBJ2-7; the D gene is possibly TRBD2 (5 bases). Germline CDR1 SGHTA, CDR2 FQGNSA. V was pared by 5 bases and J by 2 bases, with 16 bases between. The CDR3 is 15 amino acids. CDR3 protein: CASSLRTPGAYEQYF. The CDR3 nucleotides are TGTGCCAGCAGCCTTCGGACTCCCGGGGCCTACGAGCAGTACTTC. Together with reference TRBV7-2 and TRBJ2-7, the CDR3 gives the full variable domain: GAGVSQSPSNKVTEKGKDVELRCDPISGHTALYWYRQSLGQGLEFLIYFQGNSAPDKSGLPSDRFSAERTGGSVSTLTIQRTQQEDSAVYLCASSLRTPGAYEQYFGPGTRLTVT.

This chain joins TRBV11-3 and TRBJ2-1; 8 bases are a match to TRBD1. The CDR3 is 14 residues long. Germline assignment: CDR1 SGHNT and CDR2 YENEEA. The V gene end was trimmed by 5 bases and the J gene end by 9 bases; junction bases not matched to a gene: 9. CDR3 in DNA: TGTGCCAGCAGCCCTCGGACAGGGAACAGTGAGCAGTTCTTC. Amino acids: CASSPRTGNSEQFF.

This clone has a handful of counts. The J gene is TRBJ1-1, the V gene TRBV7-2; D may be TRBD1 (6 bases). Trimming removed 7 bases from V and 10 bases from J, with 16 bases in between. The length of the CDR3 is 12 residues. The germline gives CDR1 SGHTA, CDR2 FQGNSA. CDR3 residues: CASTIPRGAAFF. CDR3 coding DNA: TGTGCCAGCACCATCCCCAGGGGTGCAGCTTTCTTT.

This chain joins TRBV27 and TRBJ2-1, with D maybe TRBD2 (5 bases). The CDR3 contains 14 residues. Germline lookup yields CDR1 MNHEY and CDR2 SMNVEV (reference sequence). Trimming shortened V by 3 bases and J by 7 bases, and 13 bases separated the two germline ends. Here the CDR3 reads CASSFSGSINEQFF. CDR3 DNA: TGTGCCAGCAGTTTTAGTGGGAGTATTAATGAGCAGTTCTTC.

J is TRBJ2-7 and V is TRBV6-5; D may be TRBD1 (6 bases). The CDR3 runs to 14 residues. Trimming stripped 5 bases from V and 0 bases from J, with 11 bases between. Per germline, CDR1 MNHEY and CDR2 SVGAGI. Written as DNA, the CDR3 is TGTGCCAGCAGTACAACAGGGAGCTCCTACGAGCAGTACTTC. It translates to CASSTTGSSYEQYF.

The chain has TRBV6-1 and TRBJ1-5, with D possibly being TRBD1 (6 bases). Germline V gives CDR1 MNHNS, CDR2 SASEGT. V gave up 6 bases and J gave up 1 base, with 13 bases separating them. The CDR3 is made up of 15 amino acids. This chain's CDR3 is CASREQGRSNQPQHF. The CDR3 coding sequence is TGTGCCAGCAGGGAACAGGGTCGGAGCAATCAGCCCCAGCATTTT.

V is TRBV10-2 and J is TRBJ2-7, with 9 bases aligning to TRBD1. CDR1 and CDR2 (germline): WSHSY, SAAADI. V shed 6 bases and J 3 bases; nucleotides not matched to a gene: 3. This CDR3 comprises 13 residues. CDR3 nucleotides: TGCGCCAGCAGCCAGGGACAGGGCTACGAGCAGTACTTC. Translated: CASSQGQGYEQYF.

This clone was recorded a few times. This sequence joins TRBV27 and TRBJ1-1; TRBD1 matches 7 bases. The CDR3 consists of 16 residues. CDR1 is MNHEY, CDR2 SMNVEV, per germline (reference sequence). V was pared by 5 bases and J by 0 bases, with 9 bases of the junction left unmatched. As DNA, the CDR3 is TGTGCCAGCAGTCAAGACAGGGTTGGGATGAACACTGAAGCTTTCTTT. Translated, it gives CASSQDRVGMNTEAFF.

The rearrangement links TRBV5-1 to TRBJ2-2; no reliable D call. The CDR3 has 17 amino acids. Trimming took 5 bases from V and 0 from J, leaving 17 bases between them. CDR1 and CDR2 from the germline V gene are SGHRS and YFSETQ. This CDR3 reads CASSKKTSQSNTGELFF. CDR3 in DNA: TGCGCCAGCAGTAAAAAGACTTCGCAGTCGAACACCGGGGAGCTGTTTTTT. Supplemented by reference TRBV5-1 and TRBJ2-2, the full variable domain reads KAGVTQTPRYLIKTRGQQVTLSCSPISGHRSVSWYQQTPGQGLQFLFEYFSETQRNKGNFPGRFSGRQFSNSRSEMNVSTLELGDSALYLCASSKKTSQSNTGELFFGEGSRLTVL.

This clone has more than one count but fewer than ten. This chain uses TRBV7-3 with TRBJ2-1; TRBD2 agrees at 9 bases. The CDR3 has 16 amino acids. Trimming took 5 bases from V and 1 from J; bases not matched to a gene: 6. The germline V gene has CDR1 SGHTA and CDR2 FQGTGA. The CDR3 is CASSATSGFSYNEQFF. Here the CDR3 DNA reads TGTGCCAGCAGCGCGACTAGCGGATTTTCCTACAATGAGCAGTTCTTC.

V gene TRBV2 combines with J gene TRBJ1-5; TRBD1 matches at 7 bases. The germline CDR1 and CDR2 sequences are SNHLY and FYNNEI. V shed 4 bases and J 5 bases; nucleotides not matched to a gene: 5. The CDR3 totals 14 residues. DNA of the CDR3: TGTGCCAGCAGTGGGGCAGGGGGGTATCAGCCCCAGCATTTT. Translated, it gives CASSGAGGYQPQHF. Using reference TRBV2 and TRBJ1-5 for the parts outside the CDR3, the full variable domain is EPEVTQTPSHQVTQMGQEVILRCVPISNHLYFYWYRQILGQKVEFLVSFYNNEISEKSEIFDDQFSVERPDGSNFTLKIRSTKLEDSAMYFCASSGAGGYQPQHFGDGTRLSIL.

The rearrangement joins TRBV21-1 to TRBJ2-3; the table's D call of TRBD2 was not tested on the DNA. TRBV21-1 is given as a pseudogene. This CDR3 spans 17 amino acids. CDR3 amino acids: CASTSKDSGAPTDTQYF. DNA of the CDR3: TGTGCCAGCACTTCCAAGGATAGCGGGGCCCCCACAGATACGCAGTATTTT.

The chain is built from TRBV5-1 and TRBJ1-5; D is undetermined. CDR1 and CDR2 (germline): SGHRS, YFSETQ. Trimming stripped 1 base from V and 4 bases from J, with 6 bases between. The CDR3 length is 13 residues. DNA for the CDR3: TGCGCCAGCAGCTTGTCGGGGAATCAGCCCCAGCATTTT. Translated: CASSLSGNQPQHF.

J is TRBJ1-5 and V is TRBV27, with D tentatively TRBD1 (6 bases). Trimming cost V 5 bases and J 6 bases, with 14 bases left between them. Germline values: CDR1 MNHEY, CDR2 SMNVEV (reference sequence). CDR3 size: 14 residues. The DNA of the CDR3 is TGTGCCAGCAGTGCCCCAGGGGTTGGTCAGCCCCAGCATTTT. This sequence encodes CASSAPGVGQPQHF.

The chain links TRBV5-1 to TRBJ2-1, with TRBD2 matching 12 bases. This CDR3 is built from 16 residues. The V segment lost 7 bases and the J segment 8 bases; nucleotides outside the gene matches: 13. Germline loops: CDR1 SGHRS, CDR2 YFSETQ. The CDR3 nucleotides are TGCGCCAGCGGATACGCAGGGACTAGCGGGCGGTATGAGCAGTTCTTC. This gives the protein CASGYAGTSGRYEQFF.

The rearrangement joins TRBV7-2 to TRBJ2-3; TRBD2 might be the D (6 bases). Deletions cut 0 bases from V and 0 bases from J, with 7 bases between. This CDR3 is built from 15 residues. Germline V CDR1 and CDR2: SGHTA, FQGNSA. CDR3 sequence reads: CASSLAGTSTDTQYF. The CDR3 DNA sequence: TGTGCCAGCAGCTTAGCTGGGACTAGCACAGATACGCAGTATTTT.